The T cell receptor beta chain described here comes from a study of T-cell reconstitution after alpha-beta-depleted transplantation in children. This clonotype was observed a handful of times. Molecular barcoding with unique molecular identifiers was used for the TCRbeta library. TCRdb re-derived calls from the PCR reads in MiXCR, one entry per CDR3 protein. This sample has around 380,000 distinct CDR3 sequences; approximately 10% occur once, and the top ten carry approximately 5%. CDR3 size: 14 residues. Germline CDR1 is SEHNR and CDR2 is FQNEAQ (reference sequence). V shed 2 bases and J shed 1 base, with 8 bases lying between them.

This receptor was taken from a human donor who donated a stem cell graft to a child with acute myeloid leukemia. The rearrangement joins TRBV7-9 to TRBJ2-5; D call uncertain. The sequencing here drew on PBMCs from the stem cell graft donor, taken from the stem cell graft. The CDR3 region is CASSLSAVQETQYF. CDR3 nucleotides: TGTGCCAGCAGCTTATCGGCGGTCCAAGAGACCCAGTACTTC.